These T cell receptor beta chains were read from a single sample in a study of Ad26.COV2.S vaccination and SARS-CoV-2 variants. The table came from immunoSEQ multiplex PCR; TCRdb's copy has only in-frame clones and leaves some out. The sample has about 350,000 clones; 88% are singletons. Source: peripheral blood, taken in a trial of Ad26.COV2.S vaccine versus placebo. Every receptor here comes from a person aged 18-60 years who received the Ad26.COV2.S COVID-19 vaccine or a placebo. Each CDR3 is given with its conserved first and last residue. The D gene is left open where the match is weak. Not every row has a clone size; where given, it reads once, few, many or a size class.

d_call j_call v_call clone_size cdr3_nt cdr3_aa
TRBD2 TRBJ2-3 TRBV27 - TGTGCCAGCAGTTTAGAAGCGGGAAAAGATACGCAGTATTTT CASSLEAGKDTQYF
- TRBJ2-5 TRBV5-4 - TGTGCCAGCAGCCAGGGACAACCCCAAGAGACCCAGTACTTC CASSQGQPQETQYF
- TRBJ2-3 TRBV24-1 once TGTGCCACCAGTCCGGGACTCGTAACAGATACGCAGTATTTT CATSPGLVTDTQYF
- TRBJ2-7 TRBV6-5 - TGTGCCAGCAGTACCCCATACGAGCAGTACTTC CASSTPYEQYF
- TRBJ1-5 TRBV30 once TGTGCCTGGAGTGACGGGGATACCAGGCATTTT CAWSDGDTRHF
TRBD1 TRBJ2-1 TRBV7-3 - TGTGCCAGCAGCTTAACGGGGACAGGAACTTACAATGAGCAGTTCTTC CASSLTGTGTYNEQFF
- TRBJ2-2 TRBV7-3 - TGTGCCAGCAGCTCGCTGGGGGGGCCGGATACCGGGGAGCTGTTTTTT CASSSLGGPDTGELFF
TRBD2 TRBJ2-1 TRBV6-2/TRBV6-3 - TGTGCCAGCAGTCAAAGTAGCGGGAGAGGGGACAATGAGCAGTTCTTC CASSQSSGRGDNEQFF
TRBD2 TRBJ2-2 TRBV5-1 - TGCGCCAGCAGCTCGGGACTAGCGGGAGGCGGGGAGCTGTTTTTT CASSSGLAGGGELFF
- TRBJ1-3 TRBV6-5 - TGTGCCAGCAGTTACAGCGAGAGGTTTGGAAACACCATATATTTT CASSYSERFGNTIYF
- TRBJ1-2 TRBV6-6 - TGTGCCAGCACAGAACGGGGCCCTTATGGCTACACCTTC CASTERGPYGYTF
TRBD2 TRBJ2-3 TRBV9 - TGTGCCAGCAGCTCCGTAGGACTAGCGGGGGAGTATACGCAGTATTTT CASSSVGLAGEYTQYF
- TRBJ1-1 TRBV20-1 - TGCAGTGCTAACCCTGAACAAGCTTTCTTT CSANPEQAFF
TRBD2 TRBJ2-3 TRBV15 - TGTGCCACCAGCAGAGATACCCTAGCGGCAGATACGCAGTATTTT CATSRDTLAADTQYF
- TRBJ1-4 TRBV11-2 - TGTGCCAGCAGCTTAGTAACAGGGTGGAATGAAAAACTGTTTTTT CASSLVTGWNEKLFF